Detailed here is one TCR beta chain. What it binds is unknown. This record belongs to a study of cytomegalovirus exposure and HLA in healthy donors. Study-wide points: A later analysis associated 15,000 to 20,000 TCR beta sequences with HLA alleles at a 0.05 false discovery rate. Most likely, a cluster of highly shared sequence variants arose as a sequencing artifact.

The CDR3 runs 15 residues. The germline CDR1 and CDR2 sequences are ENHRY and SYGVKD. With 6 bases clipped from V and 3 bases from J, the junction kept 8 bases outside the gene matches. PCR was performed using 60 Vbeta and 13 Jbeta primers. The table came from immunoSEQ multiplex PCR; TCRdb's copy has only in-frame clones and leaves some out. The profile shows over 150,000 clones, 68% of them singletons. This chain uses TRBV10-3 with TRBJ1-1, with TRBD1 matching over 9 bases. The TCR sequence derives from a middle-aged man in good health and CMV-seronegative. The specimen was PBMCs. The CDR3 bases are TGTGCCATCAGGGGACAGGGAAGGACGGACACTGAAGCTTTCTTT. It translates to CAIRGQGRTDTEAFF.